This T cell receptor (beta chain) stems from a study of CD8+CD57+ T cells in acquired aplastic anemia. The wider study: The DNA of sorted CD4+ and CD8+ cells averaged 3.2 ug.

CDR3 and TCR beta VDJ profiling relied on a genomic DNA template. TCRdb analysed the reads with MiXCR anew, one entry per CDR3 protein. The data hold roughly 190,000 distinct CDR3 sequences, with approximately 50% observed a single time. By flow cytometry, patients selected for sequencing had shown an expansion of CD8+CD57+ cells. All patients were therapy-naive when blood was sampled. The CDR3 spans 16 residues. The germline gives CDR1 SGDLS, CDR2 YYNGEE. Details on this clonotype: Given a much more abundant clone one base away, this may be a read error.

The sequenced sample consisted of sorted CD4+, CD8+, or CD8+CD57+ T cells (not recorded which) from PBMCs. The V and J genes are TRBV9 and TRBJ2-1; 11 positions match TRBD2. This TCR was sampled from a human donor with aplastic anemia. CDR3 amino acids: CASSATSGSVYNEQLF. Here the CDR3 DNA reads TGTGCCAGCAGTGCTACTAGCGGGAGTGTCTACAATGAGCAGCTCTTC.